The subject of this entry is one T cell receptor (beta chain). The antigen remains undetermined. Replicate PCRs run on sorted subsets employed around 200 ng DNA, 25,000 to 35,000 T cell genomes. Some clones are missing from TCRdb's copy, which holds only in-frame ones; the method was immunoSEQ multiplex PCR. The table records roughly 2,000,000 clones, approximately 92% of them present only once. In the naive CD8 group, cells lacked CD45RO and were positively selected for CCR7, so terminally differentiated effector memory CD45RA+ cells were left out. The donor cohort consisted entirely of Caucasian adults residing in Nashville, Tennessee. The sample originates from a study of shared clonotypes between healthy human individuals. Trimming shortened V by 6 bases and J by 1 base, and 16 bases separated the two germline ends. The CDR3 is 16 amino acids. Germline CDR1 is MGHDK and CDR2 is SYGVNS. Study-wide results and caveats: Shared clonotypes across all four donors exceeded non-shared ones in generation probability.

The origin of this receptor is a man aged 18 to 30 in good health. Some clones in this sample may be carry-over from other donors' samples. Input material: naive CD8+ T cells from PBMCs. The genes are TRBV25-1 and TRBJ1-3; D perhaps matches TRBD1 (6 bases). In DNA, the CDR3 is TGTGCCAGCAGCGGTGGACAGTACTTATCTGGAAACACCATATATTTT. As protein: CASSGGQYLSGNTIYF. Combining the CDR3 with reference TRBV25-1 and TRBJ1-3 gives the whole variable domain EADIYQTPRYLVIGTGKKITLECSQTMGHDKMYWYQQDPGMELHLIHYSYGVNSTEKGDLSSESTVSRIRTEHFPLTLESARPSHTSQYLCASSGGQYLSGNTIYFGEGSWLTVV.